Listed here are 30 T cell receptor beta chains from one sample, sequenced in a study of T cell repertoires in cytomegalovirus infection. No antigen is known for these receptors. TCRdb reprocessed the reads with MiXCR, giving one entry per CDR3 protein. Among about a million distinct CDR3 sequences listed, 31% were seen once. The sequencing here drew on cultured CD8+ T cells from PBMCs, taken from culture after CMV antigen stimulation. The source of these receptors is a human donor in good health (CMV status not recorded). Some clones in this sample may be carry-over from other donors' samples.

This clonotype was picked up a small number of times. J is TRBJ2-2 and V is TRBV7-3; D uncertain. The length of the CDR3 is 15 residues. Trimming shortened V by 5 bases and J by 5 bases, and 15 bases separated the two germline ends. Germline CDR1 reads SGHTA; CDR2 reads FQGTGA. Here the CDR3 reads CASSQDQPKTGELFF. The CDR3 nucleotides are TGTGCCAGCAGCCAAGACCAACCCAAAACCGGGGAGCTGTTTTTT.

The gene calls are TRBV27 and TRBJ2-7, with D unresolved. This CDR3 is built from 13 residues. Germline lookup yields CDR1 MNHEY and CDR2 SMNVEV (reference sequence). V gave up 3 bases and J gave up 3 bases, with 9 bases separating them. CDR3 loop: CASSFKPSYEQYV. The DNA of the CDR3 is TGTGCCAGCAGTTTTAAACCGAGCTACGAGCAGTACGTC.

The chain is built from TRBV5-6 and TRBJ2-3; D remains unclear. The germline V and J ends were trimmed by 0 bases and 2 bases, with 7 bases remaining between them. CDR1 SGHDT and CDR2 YYEEEE come from the germline V gene. The CDR3 covers 14 residues. DNA for the CDR3: TGTGCCAGCAGCTTGGCCCCAGCCACAGATACGCAGTATTTT. Translation: CASSLAPATDTQYF.

In this sample, this clonotype turned up a few times. The chain employs TRBV27 and TRBJ2-2; 11 nucleotides align to TRBD2. CDR1 and CDR2 from the germline V gene are MNHEY and SMNVEV (reference sequence). The CDR3 length is 17 residues. V was clipped by 3 bases and J by 6 bases; unmatched bases: 9. The CDR3 DNA reads TGTGCCAGCAGTTTGTACGTCGCTAGCGGGGGGTCCGGGGAGCTGTTTTTT. It codes for CASSLYVASGGSGELFF.

This clonotype has only a few counts. The V gene is TRBV7-9, the J gene TRBJ2-5, with D possibly matching TRBD2 (5 bases). Germline-derived CDR1 and CDR2 are SEHNR and FQNEAQ (reference sequence). Trimming took off 5 bases at V and 0 bases at J, with 13 bases between the two ends. This CDR3 region has 15 residues. The CDR3 here is CASSHRDQYQETQYF. The CDR3 DNA follows: TGTGCCAGCAGCCACCGGGATCAGTACCAAGAGACCCAGTACTTC.

This clonotype occurred once. V gene TRBV4-3 combines with J gene TRBJ1-6, with TRBD1 matching over 7 bases. The CDR3 is 15 residues long. Germline V lookup: CDR1 LGHNA, CDR2 YSLEER. Trimming took 1 base from V and 6 from J; bases not matched to a gene: 3. CDR3 in DNA: TGCGCCAGCAGCCAAGTTTACAGGGGTAATTCACCCCTCCACTTT. As protein: CASSQVYRGNSPLHF.

In its sample, this clonotype was seen a few times. V gene TRBV10-3 combines with J gene TRBJ2-2, with TRBD2 identical over 9 bases. There are 17 residues in the CDR3. The ends lost 8 bases at V and 0 bases at J; junction bases unmatched: 10. Germline CDR1 and CDR2: ENHRY and SYGVKD. CDR3 in amino acids: CAILLAGVTANTGELFF. In DNA form, the CDR3 reads TGTGCCATCCTCTTAGCGGGGGTGACCGCGAACACCGGGGAGCTGTTTTTT.

The chain employs TRBV12-3 or TRBV12-4 and TRBJ2-1; no clear D. Trimming pared 6 bases from V and 8 bases from J, leaving 17 bases between. The length of the CDR3 is 14 residues. The CDR3 spells CASSLPGRIHEQFF. The CDR3 bases are TGTGCCAGCAGCCTCCCGGGTAGAATTCATGAGCAGTTCTTC.

A remark on this clonotype: One end of the junction does not line up with germline, which may come from a read error. V and J are TRBV27 and TRBJ2-5; D uncertain. The CDR3 consists of 13 residues. CDR1 is MNHEY, CDR2 SMNVEV, per germline (reference sequence). Here the CDR3 reads CASSLTVQETLYF. The CDR3 coding sequence is TGTGCCAGCAGTTTAACAGTCCAAGAGACCCTGTACTTC.

This rearrangement joins TRBV5-1 to TRBJ1-1; D unclear. Germline CDR1 SGHRS, CDR2 YFSETQ. This CDR3 is 15 amino acids long. Trimming removed 0 bases from V and 6 bases from J, with 15 bases in between. Here the CDR3 reads CASSLAGVRFPEAFF. The CDR3 nucleotides are TGCGCCAGCAGCTTGGCCGGGGTCCGGTTCCCTGAAGCTTTCTTT. The variable domain in full, completed from reference TRBV5-1 and TRBJ1-1, reads KAGVTQTPRYLIKTRGQQVTLSCSPISGHRSVSWYQQTPGQGLQFLFEYFSETQRNKGNFPGRFSGRQFSNSRSEMNVSTLELGDSALYLCASSLAGVRFPEAFFGQGTRLTVV.

This clonotype showed up just a few times. The gene calls are TRBV19 and TRBJ2-1, with D maybe TRBD1 (5 bases). Trimming shortened V by 3 bases and J by 8 bases, and 14 bases separated the two germline ends. There are 14 residues in the CDR3. In germline, CDR1 is LNHDA, CDR2 SQIVND (reference sequence). This CDR3 reads CASSMAGQGDEQFF. The CDR3 DNA reads as TGTGCCAGTAGTATGGCTGGGCAGGGCGATGAGCAGTTCTTC.

In its sample, this clonotype was seen once. The rearrangement links TRBV7-3 to TRBJ2-1; 11 bases agree with TRBD2. In germline, CDR1 is SGHTA, CDR2 FQGTGA. The CDR3 spans 17 residues. The trim removed 5 bases at V and 2 bases at J, leaving 8 bases unmatched. The chain's CDR3 is CASSRISGGAPYNEQFF. DNA of the CDR3: TGTGCCAGCAGCCGCATTAGCGGGGGGGCCCCCTACAATGAGCAGTTCTTC.

This clonotype turned up a few times. The CDR3 protein is CASMGPLNEQFF. The CDR3 DNA sequence: TGTGCCAGCATGGGACCCTTAAATGAGCAGTTCTTC. J is TRBJ2-1 and V is TRBV2; D may correspond to TRBD1 or TRBD2 (5 bases each). Germline V gene data show CDR1 as SNHLY and CDR2 as FYNNEI. The CDR3 is 12 amino acids. The V end was cut by 7 bases, the J end by 7 bases, with 11 bases between.

The table lists this clonotype with a few counts. The V gene is TRBV5-6, the J gene TRBJ2-1; 7 nucleotides line up with TRBD2. CDR1 SGHDT and CDR2 YYEEEE come from the germline V gene. CDR3 length equals 15 residues. The V gene end was trimmed by 0 bases and the J gene end by 8 bases; junction bases not matched to a gene: 8. The CDR3 coding sequence is TGTGCCAGCAGCTTGGATGTGGGACTAATGCATGAGCAGTTCTTC. It encodes CASSLDVGLMHEQFF.

The chain links TRBV6-5 to TRBJ2-1, with unresolved D. CDR3 length equals 16 residues. Trimming left V 5 bases short and J 1 base short, with 15 bases between. Germline loops: CDR1 MNHEY, CDR2 SVGAGI. The CDR3 region has the DNA TGTGCCAGCAGTCACGTCGCAGATCCGTCCTACAATGAGCAGTTCTTC. This codes for CASSHVADPSYNEQFF.

V usage is TRBV13 and J usage is TRBJ2-5; D gene unclear. The V gene's germline CDR1 is PRHDT and CDR2 FYEKMQ (reference sequence). The V end lost 5 bases, the J end lost 5 bases, and 9 bases lay between the germline ends. The CDR3 extends over 12 amino acids. The CDR3 DNA is TGTGCCAGCAGCCATGAGGTGGAGACCCAGTACTTC. Encoded protein: CASSHEVETQYF.

This chain uses TRBV6-2 or TRBV6-3 with TRBJ2-5; D unclear. CDR3 length: 13 amino acids. V lost 1 base and J lost 3, with 6 bases in between. The V gene's germline CDR1 is MNHEY and CDR2 SVGEGT. The CDR3 DNA is TGTGCCAGCAGTTACTACCCAAAAGAGACCCAGTACTTC. Translation gives CASSYYPKETQYF.

This sequence joins TRBV4-1 and TRBJ1-2, with TRBD1 identical over 7 bases. This CDR3 has 15 residues. Losses at the gene ends were 3 bases for V and 7 bases for J; bases not matched to a gene: 11. CDR1 is MGHRA and CDR2 is YSYEKL in the germline V gene. The CDR3 protein is CASSHDPDREGGYTF. For the CDR3, the DNA is TGCGCCAGCAGCCACGATCCAGACAGGGAGGGTGGCTACACCTTC.

The CDR3 DNA is TGTGCCATCACCCTCGGAGGGAACACTGAAGCTTTCTTT. Encoded protein: CAITLGGNTEAFF. This chain joins TRBV10-3 and TRBJ1-1; no reliable D call. The CDR3 contains 13 residues. The V end lost 7 bases, the J end lost 1 base, and 10 bases lay between the germline ends. Germline V gene data show CDR1 as ENHRY and CDR2 as SYGVKD.

The chain uses TRBV6-2 or TRBV6-3 and TRBJ1-5, with 7 bases identical to TRBD1. CDR1 and CDR2 (germline): MNHEY, SVGEGT. The CDR3 has 15 amino acids. With 7 bases clipped from V and 3 bases from J, the junction kept 9 bases outside the gene matches. Written as DNA, the CDR3 is TGTGCCAGCAAAGCCAGGGGGAGTCTCAATCAGCCCCAGCATTTT. Its translation is CASKARGSLNQPQHF.

Details on this clonotype: This may come from a read error, since a much larger clone is one base off. The rearrangement uses TRBV7-8 and TRBJ1-5; unclear D gene. This CDR3 region has 14 residues. Germline V gene sequence: CDR1 SGHVS, CDR2 FQNEAQ. In DNA, the CDR3 is TGTGCCAGCTCTGTTATGGATAGCAATCAGTCCCAGCATTTT. Protein sequence: CASSVMDSNQSQHF.

This clonotype was picked up a small number of times. The rearrangement uses TRBV6-2 or TRBV6-3 and TRBJ2-1, with 7 bases identical to TRBD1. The trim removed 4 bases at V and 4 bases at J, leaving 7 bases unmatched. Germline assignment: CDR1 MNHEY and CDR2 SVGEGT. This CDR3 comprises 15 residues. The CDR3 coding sequence is TGTGCCAGCAGTTCACACATACAGGGGTACAATGAGCAGTTCTTC. Translating it yields CASSSHIQGYNEQFF.

Points on this clonotype: A read error may account for a junction end that differs from germline. The chain combines TRBV12-3 or TRBV12-4 with TRBJ2-1; TRBD2 is a possible D gene (6 bases). The CDR3 is 15 amino acids. The CDR3 DNA follows: TGTGCCAACAGTTCTCCCGGGACTCGATACAATGAGCAGTTCTTC. This codes for CANSSPGTRYNEQFF.

This rearrangement joins TRBV12-3 or TRBV12-4 to TRBJ2-5, with 11 bases matching TRBD2. This CDR3 is 16 amino acids long. With 3 bases clipped from V and 2 bases from J, the junction kept 5 bases outside the gene matches. CDR3 region: CASSFMTSGDQETQYF. The CDR3 nucleotides are TGTGCCAGCAGTTTCATGACTAGCGGGGATCAAGAGACCCAGTACTTC.

The sample holds a few counts of this clonotype. The chain carries TRBV5-5 and TRBJ1-2; tentatively, D is TRBD1 (6 bases). The CDR3 contains 17 residues. From germline, CDR1 is SGHKS and CDR2 YYEKEE (reference sequence). Deletions cut 0 bases from V and 0 bases from J, with 15 bases between. Here the CDR3 reads CASSLDSGVWANYGYTF. Written as DNA, the CDR3 is TGTGCCAGCAGCTTGGATTCAGGGGTTTGGGCTAACTATGGCTACACCTTC.

The genes are TRBV7-6 and TRBJ2-7; 12 bases agree with TRBD1. This CDR3 comprises 16 residues. Germline-derived CDR1 and CDR2 are SGHVS and FNYEAQ. With 5 bases clipped from V and 7 bases from J, the junction kept 12 bases outside the gene matches. The CDR3 spells CASSRWTGTGGDEQYF. The CDR3 DNA sequence: TGTGCCAGCAGCCGTTGGACCGGGACAGGGGGCGATGAGCAGTACTTC.

Comments on this clonotype: It is unclear where the CDR3 begins or ends on the DNA, so no DNA is shown, and the CDR3 is as TCRdb lists it. This chain joins TRBV28 and TRBJ2-2. CDR1 is MDHEN, CDR2 SYDVKM, per germline. The CDR3 is made up of 14 amino acids, end residues included. The CDR3 here is CANSFLENTGELFF.

This clonotype was seen only a few times. This rearrangement joins TRBV12-3 or TRBV12-4 to TRBJ1-1; D is possibly TRBD1 (5 bases). The V and J ends lost 5 bases and 4 bases respectively, with 14 bases between them. This CDR3 has 14 residues. The CDR3 protein is CASSTDGTGTEAFF. CDR3 sequence (DNA): TGTGCCAGCAGTACGGACGGGACGGGCACTGAAGCTTTCTTT.

On this clonotype: A single base separates this from a much larger clone, so it may be a read error. J is TRBJ2-3 and V is TRBV5-6; perhaps TRBD1 as D (5 bases). This CDR3 contains 12 residues. From germline, CDR1 is SGHDT and CDR2 YYEEEE. V gave up 3 bases and J gave up 5 bases, with 7 bases separating them. CDR3 sequence: CASSSGQDTQYF. In DNA form, the CDR3 reads TGTGCCAGCAGCTCTGGACAAGATACGCAGTATTTT.

There are many counts of this clonotype. The chain is built from TRBV7-9 and TRBJ1-1; the D is unclear. Germline loops: CDR1 SEHNR, CDR2 FQNEAQ (reference sequence). The CDR3 length is 14 residues. V dropped 3 bases and J dropped 1 base, with 9 bases sitting between them. This chain's CDR3 is CASSLERGNTEAFF. CDR3 coding DNA: TGTGCCAGCAGCTTGGAACGGGGGAACACTGAAGCTTTCTTT. Full variable domain (missing parts from reference TRBV7-9 and TRBJ1-1): DTGVSQNPRHKITKRGQNVTFRCDPISEHNRLYWYRQTLGQGPEFLTYFQNEAQLEKSRLLSDRFSAERPKGSFSTLEIQRTEQGDSAMYLCASSLERGNTEAFFGQGTRLTVV.